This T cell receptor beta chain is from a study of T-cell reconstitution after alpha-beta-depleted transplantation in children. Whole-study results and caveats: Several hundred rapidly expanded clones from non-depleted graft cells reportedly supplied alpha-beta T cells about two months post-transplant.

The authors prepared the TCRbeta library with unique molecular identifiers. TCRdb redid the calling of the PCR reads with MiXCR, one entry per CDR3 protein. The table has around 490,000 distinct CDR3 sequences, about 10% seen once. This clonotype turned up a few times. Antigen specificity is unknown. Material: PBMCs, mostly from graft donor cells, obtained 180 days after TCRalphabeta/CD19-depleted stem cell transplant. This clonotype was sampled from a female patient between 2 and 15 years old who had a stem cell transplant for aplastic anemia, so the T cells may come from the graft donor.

The CDR3 nucleotides are TGTGCCAGCAGCAAAGAGGGACTAGCGGACAATGAGCAGTTCTTC. Protein sequence: CASSKEGLADNEQFF. The chain uses TRBV7-8 and TRBJ2-1, with 11 bases aligning to TRBD2. The V gene's germline CDR1 is SGHVS and CDR2 FQNEAQ. The trim removed 5 bases at V and 5 bases at J, leaving 5 bases unmatched. This CDR3 region has 15 residues.